The 32 T cell receptor beta chains listed next were all sequenced from one sample in a study of control samples from healthy donors and cancer patients. Profiled with immunoSEQ multiplex PCR; TCRdb holds only in-frame clones, not every one. The sample consists of approximately 110,000 clones, around 88% of them appearing once. The sample was blood. Receptors originate from a woman between 50 and 59 years old in good health.

The chain carries TRBV29-1 and TRBJ2-5; 7 bases are shared with TRBD2. V dropped 4 bases and J dropped 13; count of bases not matched to a gene: 9. There are 11 residues in the CDR3. Germline CDR1 SQVTM, CDR2 ANQGSEA. Here the CDR3 DNA reads TGCAGCGTTGTTAGCAAACAGCGGGGGTACTTC. This encodes CSVVSKQRGYF.

The gene calls are TRBV13 and TRBJ2-3, with a weak D call TRBD2 (7 bases). V was shortened by 5 bases and J by 5 bases, with 17 bases between the two germline ends. Germline V gene sequence: CDR1 PRHDT, CDR2 FYEKMQ (reference sequence). CDR3 length: 15 amino acids. The CDR3 coding sequence is TGTGCCAGCAGCCCAAGGGGCGGGGGCCAAGATACGCAGTATTTT. It encodes CASSPRGGGQDTQYF. Looking up the rest from reference TRBV13 and TRBJ2-3 gives the full variable domain: AAGVIQSPRHLIKEKRETATLKCYPIPRHDTVYWYQQGPGQDPQFLISFYEKMQSDKGSIPDRFSAQQFSDYHSELNMSSLELGDSALYFCASSPRGGGQDTQYFGPGTRLTVL.

Written as DNA, the CDR3 is TGTGCCAGCAGCTTATCGACAGGGATGGGCGAGCAGTACGTC. Amino acid sequence: CASSLSTGMGEQYV. The V and J genes are TRBV5-6 and TRBJ2-7, with TRBD1 identical over 7 bases. With V trimmed by 2 bases and J by 6 bases, 8 bases remained unmatched. Germline assignment: CDR1 SGHDT and CDR2 YYEEEE. The CDR3 runs 14 residues.

This chain connects TRBV30 to TRBJ2-7; D is unresolved. Germline V gene data show CDR1 as GTSNPN and CDR2 as SVGIG (reference sequence). This CDR3 has 13 residues. V lost 2 bases and J lost 4, with 12 bases in between. This CDR3 is CAWSLFRLYEQYF. DNA of the CDR3: TGTGCCTGGAGTTTGTTTCGGCTGTACGAGCAGTACTTC.

The rearrangement joins TRBV6-2 or TRBV6-3 to TRBJ1-1, with no clear D. Germline-derived CDR1 and CDR2 are MNHEY and SVGEGT. V gave up 5 bases and J gave up 2 bases, with 18 bases separating them. The length of the CDR3 is 16 residues. The CDR3 nucleotides read TGTGCCAGCAGTCCCCCCCCTTCAGCTTTCAACACTGAAGCTTTCTTT. It encodes CASSPPPSAFNTEAFF.

The J gene is TRBJ1-5, the V gene TRBV5-7, with 9 bases matching TRBD1. TRBV5-7 is annotated as an ORF whose role is uncertain. Unmatched junction bases numbered 17, after V lost 3 bases and J lost 4 bases. CDR3 length: 19 amino acids. CDR3 DNA sequence: TGTGCCAGCAGCTCCGGGACAGGGCTCATCTTGGTTTTAAATCAGCCCCAGCATTTT. Its translation: CASSSGTGLILVLNQPQHF.

V gene TRBV10-3 combines with J gene TRBJ1-1, with TRBD1 matching over 7 bases. V lost 6 bases to trimming and J lost 1 base; unmatched junction nucleotides: 5. CDR1 and CDR2 from the germline V gene are ENHRY and SYGVKD. The CDR3 is 14 amino acids. Written as DNA, the CDR3 is TGTGCCATCAGGACCGGGACAGAGAACACTGAAGCTTTCTTT. Its translation is CAIRTGTENTEAFF.

The CDR3 nucleotides read TGCGCCAGCAGCCAATTCCTGGGACTAGCGGGAGATGAGCAGTTCTTC. It encodes CASSQFLGLAGDEQFF. This chain joins TRBV4-3 and TRBJ2-1; TRBD2 matches at 14 bases. The CDR3 runs 16 residues. V was clipped by 2 bases and J by 8 bases; unmatched bases: 5. The germline gives CDR1 LGHNA, CDR2 YSLEER.

The chain carries TRBV2 and TRBJ1-6; D might be TRBD1 (5 bases). Trimming removed 4 bases at V and 7 bases at J, with 17 bases between. The germline CDR1 and CDR2 sequences are SNHLY and FYNNEI. The CDR3 spans 16 residues. The CDR3 spells CASSVSVAEGNSPLHF. The CDR3 nucleotides read TGTGCCAGCAGTGTTTCCGTGGCAGAGGGGAATTCACCCCTCCACTTT.

J is TRBJ2-7 and V is TRBV21-1; no DNA check was done on the table's D call, TRBD1. TRBV21-1 has pseudogene status. The CDR3 length is 15 residues. CDR3 protein: CASSKVRTGTYEQYV. In nucleotides, the CDR3 is TGTGCCAGCAGCAAAGTGAGGACAGGGACCTACGAGCAGTACGTC.

The genes are TRBV28 and TRBJ2-3; the D gene is possibly TRBD2 (7 bases). Trimming cost V 6 bases and J 6 bases, with 13 bases left between them. Per the germline V gene, CDR1 is MDHEN and CDR2 is SYDVKM. The CDR3 is 13 residues long. The CDR3 protein is CASRSGGRDTQYF. CDR3 DNA sequence: TGTGCCAGCAGGTCCGGGGGGCGGGATACGCAGTATTTT.

The chain carries TRBV6-4 and TRBJ2-3, with 12 bases matching TRBD2. CDR3 length: 14 amino acids. Germline CDR1 MRHNA, CDR2 SNTAGT. J was trimmed by 4 bases and V by 4 bases; bases with no gene match: 0. CDR3 sequence: CASSGLAGADTQYF. Written as DNA, the CDR3 is TGTGCCAGCAGTGGACTAGCGGGAGCAGATACGCAGTATTTT.

The rearrangement joins TRBV28 to TRBJ2-7; 12 bases align to TRBD2. This CDR3 spans 14 amino acids. V shed 4 bases and J 7 bases; nucleotides not matched to a gene: 5. Germline values: CDR1 MDHEN, CDR2 SYDVKM. CDR3 region: CASSSSGRAQEQYV. The CDR3 DNA reads as TGTGCCAGCAGTTCTAGCGGGAGGGCTCAGGAGCAGTACGTC.

The rearrangement links TRBV5-1 to TRBJ1-1; D is undetermined. There are 15 residues in the CDR3. Germline CDR1 reads SGHRS; CDR2 reads YFSETQ. V was trimmed by 0 bases and J by 5 bases, leaving 14 bases between them. This CDR3 is CASSLGNLVRTEAFF. CDR3 nucleotides: TGCGCCAGCAGCTTGGGGAACCTTGTTCGGACTGAAGCTTTCTTT.

This clone was observed a handful of times. This chain links TRBV3-1 (or the pseudogene TRBV3-2) with TRBJ1-1; 8 bases agree with TRBD1. J gave up 7 bases and V 4 bases, and 11 bases lay outside the gene matches. The CDR3 has 15 residues. Germline V gene lookup returns CDR1 LGHDT and CDR2 YNNKEL (reference sequence). The CDR3 coding sequence is TGTGCCAGCAGCCCGGGACAGGTTCGGACACTTGAAGCTTTCTTT. As protein: CASSPGQVRTLEAFF.

The V gene is TRBV7-8, the J gene TRBJ2-5; D unresolved. The V gene's germline CDR1 is SGHVS and CDR2 FQNEAQ. The CDR3 sequence is 15 residues long. Trimming left V 5 bases short and J 2 bases short, with 15 bases between. CDR3 in DNA: TGTGCCAGCAGCCCCTATCGAGCGCAACAAGAGACCCAGTACTTC. Translation gives CASSPYRAQQETQYF.

J is TRBJ2-2 and V is TRBV5-1; 11 positions match TRBD2. The CDR3 totals 17 residues. CDR1 is SGHRS and CDR2 is YFSETQ in the germline V gene. The trim removed 2 bases at V and 7 bases at J, leaving 10 bases unmatched. The CDR3, as DNA: TGCGCCAGCAGCTTTTCTACTAGCGGGAGAACGGTCGGGGAGCTGTTTTTT. Translating it yields CASSFSTSGRTVGELFF.

This sequence joins TRBV4-1 and TRBJ2-7; 10 nucleotides line up with TRBD2. Per the germline V gene, CDR1 is MGHRA and CDR2 is YSYEKL. This CDR3 spans 15 amino acids. V was pared by 0 bases and J by 3 bases, with 2 bases of the junction left unmatched. The DNA for the CDR3 is TGCGCCAGCAGCCAAGAAACTAGCGGGGTCTACGAGCAGTACGTC. Protein: CASSQETSGVYEQYV.

The chain joins TRBV27 to TRBJ1-2; D remains ambiguous. V was pared by 5 bases and J by 4 bases, with 17 bases between. The CDR3 sequence is 15 residues long. Germline CDR1 is MNHEY and CDR2 is SMNVEV (reference sequence). The CDR3 coding sequence is TGTGCCAGCAGTCCAAGAACATTTGGCGGCTATGGCTACACCTTC. Translated: CASSPRTFGGYGYTF.

The chain carries TRBV9 and TRBJ1-5; a weak D match, TRBD1 (5 bases). This CDR3 contains 14 residues. Trimming pared 7 bases from V and 7 bases from J, leaving 18 bases between. CDR1 SGDLS and CDR2 YYNGEE come from the germline V gene. CDR3 sequence (DNA): TGTGCCAGCGGGGGAACCCCAAACGGCCAGCCCCAGCATTTT. Amino acids: CASGGTPNGQPQHF.

The chain carries TRBV7-3 and TRBJ2-1; no firm D call. The CDR3 totals 15 residues. Germline assignment: CDR1 SGHTA and CDR2 FQGTGA. V was trimmed by 5 bases and J by 0 bases, leaving 11 bases between them. The CDR3 DNA reads TGTGCCAGCAGCCCCTCCGATTACTCCTACAATGAGCAGTTCTTC. This codes for CASSPSDYSYNEQFF.

V and J are TRBV19 and TRBJ1-2; tentatively, D is TRBD1 (5 bases). The germline gives CDR1 LNHDA, CDR2 SQIVND (reference sequence). This CDR3 region has 15 residues. V dropped 3 bases and J dropped 5 bases, with 16 bases sitting between them. CDR3 residues: CASSIAAGGRYGYTF. CDR3 coding DNA: TGTGCCAGTAGTATCGCAGCGGGGGGTCGATATGGCTACACCTTC.

The rearrangement links TRBV29-1 to TRBJ2-1; D may match TRBD1 or TRBD2 (5 bases each). This CDR3 is 16 amino acids long. In germline, CDR1 is SQVTM, CDR2 ANQGSEA. With 2 bases removed from V and 4 bases from J, the gap between germline ends came to 18 bases. As DNA, the CDR3 is TGCAGCGTTGAACACCCGAGTCGGGGCTCTTACAATGAGCAGTTCTTC. Amino acid sequence: CSVEHPSRGSYNEQFF.

The chain recombines TRBV7-9 with TRBJ2-5; no clear D. This CDR3 has 11 amino acids. The germline gives CDR1 SEHNR, CDR2 FQNEAQ (reference sequence). Trimming left V 1 base short and J 5 bases short, with 2 bases between. CDR3 protein: CASSLVETQYF. The CDR3 DNA follows: TGTGCCAGCAGCTTAGTCGAGACCCAGTACTTC.

The sample holds a few counts of this clone. The chain employs TRBV7-9 and TRBJ1-1; D gene ambiguous. Trimming took 5 bases from V and 1 from J, leaving 5 bases between them. The CDR3 extends over 12 amino acids. CDR1 and CDR2 from the germline V gene are SEHNR and FQNEAQ (reference sequence). In DNA form, the CDR3 reads TGTGCCAGCAGCCCTTCGAACACTGAAGCTTTCTTT. The encoded protein is CASSPSNTEAFF.

The V gene is TRBV21-1, the J gene TRBJ2-5; the table calls TRBD2, which could not be checked here. TRBV21-1 is deemed a pseudogene. This CDR3 comprises 16 residues. This CDR3 is CASSGLLAVLLETQYF. The CDR3 region has the DNA TGTGCCAGCAGCGGTCTCCTAGCGGTCCTCCTGGAGACCCAGTACTTC.

The rearrangement uses TRBV7-6 and TRBJ2-7; tentative D call: TRBD1 (6 bases). This CDR3 spans 13 amino acids. The V gene's germline CDR1 is SGHVS and CDR2 FNYEAQ. V was clipped by 9 bases and J by 4 bases, with 16 bases between them. The CDR3 here is CARDSPSLYEQYF. In DNA form, the CDR3 reads TGTGCCAGGGACAGCCCCTCGCTTTACGAGCAGTACTTC. Drawing the rest from reference TRBV7-6 and TRBJ2-7, the complete variable domain is GAGVSQSPRYKVTKRGQDVALRCDPISGHVSLYWYRQALGQGPEFLTYFNYEAQQDKSGLPNDRFSAERPEGSISTLTIQRTEQRDSAMYRCARDSPSLYEQYFGPGTRLTVT.

The chain links TRBV3-1 (or the pseudogene TRBV3-2) to TRBJ1-2, with 8 positions matching TRBD1. The CDR3 contains 13 residues. Trimming cost V 9 bases and J 4 bases; bases outside gene matches: 7. CDR1 LGHDT and CDR2 YNNKEL come from the germline V gene (reference sequence). CDR3 sequence reads: CASSPGTGYGYTF. Here the CDR3 DNA reads TGTGCCAGTTCCCCCGGGACAGGCTATGGCTACACCTTC.

CDR3 sequence: CASSPVVGEAFF. In DNA form, the CDR3 reads TGTGCCAGCAGCCCGGTGGTAGGGGAAGCTTTCTTT. V gene TRBV11-2 combines with J gene TRBJ1-1; the D is unclear. This CDR3 region has 12 residues. Looked up from germline, CDR1 is SGHAT and CDR2 is FQNNGV. The V gene lost 5 bases and the J gene lost 8 bases, with 12 bases spanning the gap.

The J gene is TRBJ2-1, the V gene TRBV30; TRBD1 matches at 7 bases. The CDR3 spans 14 residues. CDR1 is GTSNPN, CDR2 SVGIG, per germline (reference sequence). The V segment lost 8 bases and the J segment 3 bases; nucleotides outside the gene matches: 10. For the CDR3, the DNA is TGTGCCCTTACGCCCGGGACAGACTACAATGAGCAGTTCTTC. Translating it yields CALTPGTDYNEQFF.

The chain joins TRBV5-6 to TRBJ1-2; D is perhaps TRBD1 (5 bases). Deletions cut 3 bases from V and 1 base from J, with 7 bases between. The CDR3 has 13 amino acids. The germline gives CDR1 SGHDT, CDR2 YYEEEE. In nucleotides, the CDR3 is TGTGCCAGCAGCTCCAGGGTTAACTATGGCTACACCTTC. It encodes CASSSRVNYGYTF.

This chain links TRBV5-6 with TRBJ2-5, with D possibly matching TRBD2 (5 bases). Germline-derived CDR1 and CDR2 are SGHDT and YYEEEE. The CDR3 spans 12 residues. The V end lost 9 bases, the J end lost 5 bases, and 14 bases lay between the germline ends. CDR3: CATGLSPETQYF. The DNA of the CDR3 is TGTGCCACCGGACTGTCGCCGGAGACCCAGTACTTC.